This T cell receptor beta chain came from a study of beta chain features in type 1 diabetes. Study observations and caveats: Patients with type 1 diabetes carried fewer insertions and had more deletions at their VDJ junctions.

A word on this clone: Its antigen remains unidentified.

The CDR3 length is 16 residues. V dropped 5 bases and J dropped 2 bases, with 16 bases sitting between them. Germline CDR1 and CDR2: SGHTA and FQGNSA. As every portion of the isolated RNA was reverse transcribed, the sequencing read expressed TCRB transcripts. Generated by immunoSEQ multiplex PCR, the TCRdb table keeps only in-frame clones and is missing some. Of 250,000 to 400,000 clones in the sample, 14% were seen once. Based on CD45RO/CCR7/CD25/CD127/CD95/CD27, CD4+ regulatory, stem cell-like memory, naive and central memory cells were sorted. The TCR comes from a young man in good health. The sample consisted of central memory CD4+ T cells from blood. This sequence joins TRBV7-2 and TRBJ1-5; D may be TRBD1 (5 bases). The CDR3 DNA follows: TGTGCCAGCAGCGACCGAAGGGGCGCGGGCAATCAGCCCCAGCATTTT. Protein sequence: CASSDRRGAGNQPQHF.